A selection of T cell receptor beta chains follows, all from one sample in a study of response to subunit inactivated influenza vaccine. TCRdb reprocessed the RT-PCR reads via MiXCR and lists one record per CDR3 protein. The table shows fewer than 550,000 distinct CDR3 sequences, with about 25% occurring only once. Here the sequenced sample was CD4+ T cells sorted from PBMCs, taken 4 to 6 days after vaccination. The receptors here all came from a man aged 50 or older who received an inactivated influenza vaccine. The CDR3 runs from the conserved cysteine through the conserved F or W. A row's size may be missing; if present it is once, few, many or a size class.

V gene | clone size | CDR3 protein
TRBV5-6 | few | CASSSLGHLNTEAFF
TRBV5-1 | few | CASSGGLGNEQFF
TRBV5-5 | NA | CASSFPRGGGNNEQFF
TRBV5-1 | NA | CASSPFRASGVSGANVLTF
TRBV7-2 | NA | CASSLDGSGYTF
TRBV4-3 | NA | CASSRNRLGEQYF
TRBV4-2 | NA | CASSQEHGADTQYF
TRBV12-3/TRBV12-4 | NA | CASSAYGGRSTGELFF
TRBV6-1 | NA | CASREQGAEDTQYF
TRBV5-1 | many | CASSLAAGSNTGELFF
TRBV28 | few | CASKDVNTEAFF
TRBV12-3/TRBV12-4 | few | CASSLSDSGFEQFF
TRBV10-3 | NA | CAIRAGNTIYF
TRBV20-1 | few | CSARDPGLAGVNEQFF
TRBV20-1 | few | CSARDLRYEQYF
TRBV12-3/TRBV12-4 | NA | CASSQKEGYQPQHF
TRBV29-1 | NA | CSAPYVGGAGDTQYF
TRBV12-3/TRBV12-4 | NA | CASSFASQSYEQYF
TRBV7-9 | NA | CASITSSYNEQFF
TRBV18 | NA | CASSQTGTEAYEQYF
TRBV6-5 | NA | CASSYEAGGLEQFF
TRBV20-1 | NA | CSARGRSYEQYF
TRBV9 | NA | CASSAGTGSPTGYTF
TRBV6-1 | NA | CASTGTSGVYNEQFF
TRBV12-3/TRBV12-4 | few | CASSQMGALQGNGYTF
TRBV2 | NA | CASSRTGGEQYF
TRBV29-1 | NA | CSVEGTSGNHHEQYF
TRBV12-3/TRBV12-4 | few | CASSKQAAYEQYF
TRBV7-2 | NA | CASSARDSIYNEQFF
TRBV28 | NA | CASSGSIRDGQYF
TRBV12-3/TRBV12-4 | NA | CASSLSPSYEQYF
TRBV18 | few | CASSSTTGRSYGYTF
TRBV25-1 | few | CASSRSGVAGANVLTF